Below, 30 T cell receptor beta chains from the same sample are listed, as sequenced in a study of lymphopenia after photon versus proton radiotherapy. Here immunoSEQ multiplex PCR was the method, and the copy in TCRdb shows in-frame clones only, minus some. Seen here are 60,000 or so clones, more than 75% observed once, and the top ten hold about 2%. The sample consisted of peripheral blood, taken from a patient treated with photon-based radiotherapy. The receptor set was obtained from a man aged 35 to 55 with gastric cancer.

The chain recombines TRBV7-2 with TRBJ2-1; no reliable D call. Trimming stripped 1 base from V and 15 bases from J, with 16 bases between. Germline-derived CDR1 and CDR2 are SGHTA and FQGNSA. The CDR3 is made up of 13 amino acids. The CDR3 loop is CASSLEAARRLFF. The CDR3 DNA follows: TGTGCCAGCAGCTTAGAGGCGGCTCGCCGCCTGTTCTTC.

The chain uses TRBV5-6 and TRBJ1-3, with unresolved D. The CDR3 loop spans 13 amino acids. Germline CDR1 and CDR2: SGHDT and YYEEEE. V was trimmed by 3 bases and J by 4 bases, leaving 8 bases between them. The CDR3 sequence: CASSYVGGNTIYF. The CDR3, as DNA: TGTGCCAGCAGCTACGTAGGAGGAAACACCATATATTTT.

The rearrangement joins TRBV5-1 to TRBJ2-2; 7 nucleotides line up with TRBD1. Trimming took 0 bases from V and 5 from J; bases not matched to a gene: 7. Germline CDR1 SGHRS, CDR2 YFSETQ. The CDR3 is 16 residues long. CDR3 protein: CASSLGRTGFTGELFF. The CDR3 DNA reads TGCGCCAGCAGCTTGGGGAGGACAGGCTTTACCGGGGAGCTGTTTTTT.

The chain carries TRBV7-9 and TRBJ1-4; 9 positions match TRBD1. The CDR3 has 14 residues. The trim removed 5 bases at V and 7 bases at J, leaving 5 bases unmatched. The germline gives CDR1 SEHNR, CDR2 FQNEAQ (reference sequence). CDR3: CASSQQGAGEKLFF. The CDR3 DNA reads TGTGCCAGCAGCCAACAGGGGGCGGGTGAAAAACTGTTTTTT. Combining the CDR3 with reference TRBV7-9 and TRBJ1-4 gives the whole variable domain DTGVSQNPRHKITKRGQNVTFRCDPISEHNRLYWYRQTLGQGPEFLTYFQNEAQLEKSRLLSDRFSAERPKGSFSTLEIQRTEQGDSAMYLCASSQQGAGEKLFFGSGTQLSVL.

This chain links TRBV7-9 with TRBJ2-2; the match to TRBD2 covers 8 bases. This CDR3 comprises 19 residues. Per the germline V gene, CDR1 is SEHNR and CDR2 is FQNEAQ (reference sequence). The J segment lost 2 bases and the V segment lost 5 bases, leaving 16 bases of the junction unmatched. The CDR3 here is CASSPGERGPSPNTGELFF. For the CDR3, the DNA is TGTGCCAGCAGCCCCGGGGAGCGGGGGCCCTCCCCTAACACCGGGGAGCTGTTTTTT.

The chain joins TRBV19 to TRBJ2-5; the D is unclear. CDR3 length equals 13 residues. The V end was cut by 3 bases, the J end by 4 bases, with 9 bases between. CDR1 and CDR2 from the germline V gene are LNHDA and SQIVND (reference sequence). The CDR3 is CASSIAPRETQYF. For the CDR3, the DNA is TGTGCCAGTAGTATCGCCCCGAGAGAGACCCAGTACTTC.

The rearrangement uses TRBV9 and TRBJ1-2; a possible D gene is TRBD1 (6 bases). The germline gives CDR1 SGDLS, CDR2 YYNGEE. The CDR3 sequence is 13 residues long. Trimming removed 3 bases from V and 10 bases from J, with 16 bases in between. CDR3 protein: CASSAPTGHYYTF. DNA of the CDR3: TGTGCCAGCAGCGCGCCCACAGGGCACTACTACACCTTC.

This chain links TRBV7-2 with TRBJ1-1; tentatively, D is TRBD1 (6 bases). CDR3 length: 13 amino acids. Trimming pared 2 bases from V and 5 bases from J, leaving 9 bases between. CDR1 is SGHTA, CDR2 FQGNSA, per germline. CDR3 amino acids: CASSLRGRTEAFF. The CDR3 DNA reads as TGTGCCAGCAGCTTAAGGGGGAGGACTGAAGCTTTCTTT.

The chain combines TRBV10-3 with TRBJ2-3, with TRBD1 matching over 10 bases. The CDR3 sequence is 15 residues long. CDR1 and CDR2 from the germline V gene are ENHRY and SYGVKD. Trimming removed 0 bases from V and 5 bases from J; junction bases left unmatched: 2. The CDR3 reads CAISESGTGVDTQYF. For the CDR3, the DNA is TGTGCCATCAGTGAGTCTGGGACAGGGGTAGATACGCAGTATTTT.

This chain joins TRBV7-8 and TRBJ2-2; possibly TRBD1 or TRBD2 for D (5 bases each). There are 17 residues in the CDR3. Germline V lookup: CDR1 SGHVS, CDR2 FQNEAQ. The V end was cut by 5 bases, the J end by 3 bases, with 19 bases between. The CDR3 DNA is TGTGCCAGCAGCCACCCTGGAGGTCGGGGCCACACCGGGGAGCTGTTTTTT. Amino acid sequence: CASSHPGGRGHTGELFF.

The genes are TRBV9 and TRBJ1-1; perhaps TRBD1 as D (6 bases). Germline V gene data show CDR1 as SGDLS and CDR2 as YYNGEE. V was trimmed by 4 bases and J by 4 bases, leaving 20 bases between them. This CDR3 has 16 residues. In DNA form, the CDR3 reads TGTGCCAGCAGCCCATCGGGGGGCGCATTGGCCACTGAAGCTTTCTTT. Translation gives CASSPSGGALATEAFF.

By frequency in the sample, this clone is medium-sized. The chain links TRBV4-2 to TRBJ2-1, with 9 bases lining up with TRBD2. CDR3 size: 15 residues. The trim removed 0 bases at V and 6 bases at J, leaving 3 bases unmatched. Germline CDR1 is LGHNA and CDR2 is YNFKEQ. The CDR3 loop reads CASSQEASGVNEQFF. CDR3 in DNA: TGTGCCAGCAGCCAAGAAGCTAGCGGGGTCAATGAGCAGTTCTTC.

V gene TRBV18 combines with J gene TRBJ1-1; D is unresolved. Trimming cost V 2 bases and J 1 base, with 8 bases left between them. CDR1 is KGHSH, CDR2 LQKENI, per germline. This CDR3 comprises 14 residues. The chain's CDR3 is CASSPNSQNTEAFF. The CDR3 nucleotides read TGTGCCAGCTCACCAAATTCTCAGAACACTGAAGCTTTCTTT.

This chain uses TRBV18 with TRBJ1-3; no definite D call. Germline loops: CDR1 KGHSH, CDR2 LQKENI. The CDR3 has 14 residues. Trimming left V 5 bases short and J 0 bases short, with 8 bases between. The CDR3 sequence: CASSEGFSGNTIYF. Written as DNA, the CDR3 is TGTGCCAGCTCAGAAGGGTTCTCTGGAAACACCATATATTTT. The variable domain in full, with the rest retrieved from reference TRBV18 and TRBJ1-3, is NAGVMQNPRHLVRRRGQEARLRCSPMKGHSHVYWYRQLPEEGLKFMVYLQKENIIDESGMPKERFSAEFPKEGPSILRIQQVVRGDSAAYFCASSEGFSGNTIYFGEGSWLTVV.

The chain carries TRBV27 and TRBJ2-2; 8 bases are shared with TRBD2. The CDR3 runs 15 residues. CDR1 and CDR2 (germline): MNHEY, SMNVEV (reference sequence). V lost 2 bases and J lost 1; bases outside the gene matches: 0. CDR3 nucleotides: TGTGCCAGCAGTTTAAGCGGGGGGAACACCGGGGAGCTGTTTTTT. This gives the protein CASSLSGGNTGELFF.

The V gene is TRBV6-5, the J gene TRBJ2-7; 9 bases map to TRBD1. The J segment lost 6 bases and the V segment lost 6 bases, leaving 9 bases of the junction unmatched. This CDR3 is built from 14 residues. Germline-derived CDR1 and CDR2 are MNHEY and SVGAGI. CDR3 DNA: TGTGCCAGCAGCCGCCGGGACAGGGCTCGCGAGCAGTACTTC. Protein product: CASSRRDRAREQYF.

This clone has just one count. This chain uses TRBV7-2 with TRBJ2-2; possibly TRBD1 or TRBD2 for D (5 bases each). Trimming stripped 5 bases from V and 3 bases from J, with 10 bases between. This CDR3 has 14 residues. Germline V gives CDR1 SGHTA, CDR2 FQGNSA. CDR3 sequence reads: CASSPGTYTGELFF. CDR3 in DNA: TGTGCCAGCAGCCCCGGGACGTACACCGGGGAGCTGTTTTTT.

The rearrangement uses TRBV18 and TRBJ2-1; possible D gene TRBD2, 5 bases. The germline V gene encodes CDR1 KGHSH and CDR2 LQKENI. The CDR3 is 14 amino acids. Trimming took 3 bases from V and 7 from J, leaving 13 bases between them. CDR3 nucleotides: TGTGCCAGCTCACCCTGGACTGAAGGGAATGAGCAGTTCTTC. Translating gives CASSPWTEGNEQFF. The full variable domain, in which reference TRBV18 and TRBJ2-1 provide the parts outside the CDR3, is NAGVMQNPRHLVRRRGQEARLRCSPMKGHSHVYWYRQLPEEGLKFMVYLQKENIIDESGMPKERFSAEFPKEGPSILRIQQVVRGDSAAYFCASSPWTEGNEQFFGPGTRLTVL.

The V call is TRBV18, the J call TRBJ2-1; 9 bases match TRBD2. The trim removed 0 bases at V and 3 bases at J, leaving 0 bases unmatched. Germline V gene data show CDR1 as KGHSH and CDR2 as LQKENI. CDR3 length: 15 amino acids. The CDR3 sequence: CASSPPTSGYNEQFF. The CDR3 nucleotides read TGTGCCAGCTCACCACCGACTAGCGGCTACAATGAGCAGTTCTTC. The entire variable domain, with the rest obtained from reference TRBV18 and TRBJ2-1, is as follows: NAGVMQNPRHLVRRRGQEARLRCSPMKGHSHVYWYRQLPEEGLKFMVYLQKENIIDESGMPKERFSAEFPKEGPSILRIQQVVRGDSAAYFCASSPPTSGYNEQFFGPGTRLTVL.

In the case of this clone: One end of the junction does not line up with germline, which may come from a read error. The rearrangement uses TRBV7-2 and TRBJ2-2; 11 positions match TRBD2. Per germline, CDR1 SGHTA and CDR2 FQGNSA. The CDR3 runs 15 residues. CDR3 nucleotides: TGTGCCAGCAGCATAGCGGGGGGGCCCCCCGGGGAGCTGTTTTTT. Translating it yields CASSIAGGPPGELFF.

V is TRBV21-1 and J is TRBJ1-5; the table's D gene call, TRBD1, was not cross checked with the DNA. TRBV21-1 is a recognized pseudogene. This CDR3 is 17 amino acids long. CDR3: CASSKAREAGGWQPQHF. The CDR3 nucleotides read TGTGCCAGCAGCAAAGCTAGGGAGGCAGGGGGCTGGCAGCCCCAGCATTTT.

The rearrangement uses TRBV5-6 and TRBJ1-5; no clear D gene. V was clipped by 0 bases and J by 0 bases, with 4 bases between them. Germline CDR1 SGHDT, CDR2 YYEEEE. The CDR3 loop spans 14 amino acids. This CDR3 is CASSLAHSNQPQHF. The CDR3 DNA is TGTGCCAGCAGCTTGGCCCATAGCAATCAGCCCCAGCATTTT.

The chain links TRBV4-2 to TRBJ2-3; either TRBD1 or TRBD2 may fit D (5 bases each). Germline V gene data show CDR1 as LGHNA and CDR2 as YNFKEQ. V lost 0 bases and J 7 bases, leaving 14 bases between the germline ends. The CDR3 runs to 15 residues. DNA of the CDR3: TGTGCCAGCAGCCAAGACTCCGGGACCCCGAATACGCAGTATTTT. Translated: CASSQDSGTPNTQYF.

The chain has TRBV27 and TRBJ2-7, with TRBD1 as a possible D gene (6 bases). CDR1 and CDR2 from the germline V gene are MNHEY and SMNVEV (reference sequence). Trimming removed 0 bases from V and 3 bases from J, with 12 bases in between. The CDR3 is 15 residues long. CDR3 protein: CASSLSVGTFYEQYF. Here the CDR3 DNA reads TGTGCCAGCAGTTTATCCGTCGGGACATTCTACGAGCAGTACTTC.

This rearrangement joins TRBV20-1 to TRBJ2-3, with no clear D. The V and J ends lost 0 bases and 8 bases respectively, with 6 bases between them. The CDR3 is 11 residues long. Germline values: CDR1 DFQATT, CDR2 SNEGSKA (reference sequence). The CDR3 sequence is CSARDLSTQYF. CDR3 nucleotide sequence: TGCAGTGCTAGAGATCTGTCTACGCAGTATTTT.

J is TRBJ1-3 and V is TRBV30; D ambiguous. The germline V gene encodes CDR1 GTSNPN and CDR2 SVGIG (reference sequence). The CDR3 totals 12 residues. The ends were cut back, 5 bases at V and 4 bases at J, with 9 bases in the middle. The CDR3 coding sequence is TGTGCCTGGGGTCGAATGGGAAACACCATATATTTT. Protein sequence: CAWGRMGNTIYF.

The genes are TRBV18 and TRBJ1-1; no firm D call. The V and J ends lost 3 bases and 4 bases respectively, with 21 bases between them. Germline V CDR1 and CDR2: KGHSH, LQKENI. The CDR3 runs to 17 residues. For the CDR3, the DNA is TGTGCCAGCTCACCCTATTTCTCAGGCCCCAGTGGCACTGAAGCTTTCTTT. Protein product: CASSPYFSGPSGTEAFF.

The chain combines TRBV29-1 with TRBJ2-2; TRBD1 matches at 7 bases. Trimming took 4 bases from V and 4 from J; bases not matched to a gene: 6. Germline V CDR1 and CDR2: SQVTM, ANQGSEA. This CDR3 spans 14 amino acids. The CDR3, as DNA: TGCAGCGTTGCAGGGGGTCTCGGCACCGGGGAGCTGTTTTTT. Translating gives CSVAGGLGTGELFF.

This chain links TRBV4-2 with TRBJ2-7, with 7 bases aligning to TRBD2. V gave up 1 base and J gave up 0 bases; unmatched junction bases: 0. Looked up from germline, CDR1 is LGHNA and CDR2 is YNFKEQ. CDR3 size: 14 residues. The CDR3 region is CASSQGGSSYEQYF. CDR3 coding DNA: TGTGCCAGCAGCCAAGGCGGGAGCTCCTACGAGCAGTACTTC.

V usage is TRBV5-1 and J usage is TRBJ2-7, with D possibly being TRBD1 or TRBD2 (5 bases each). Germline CDR1 and CDR2: SGHRS and YFSETQ. The V end lost 0 bases, the J end lost 6 bases, and 16 bases lay between the germline ends. The CDR3 is made up of 15 amino acids. The CDR3 spells CASSLEEGRGGEQYF. The CDR3 DNA is TGCGCCAGCAGCTTGGAAGAGGGTAGGGGTGGCGAGCAGTACTTC.